The next 15 T cell receptor beta chains were all read from a single sample in a study of T cells in women clearing cervical HPV infection. The assay was immunoSEQ multiplex PCR, and TCRdb's table has in-frame clones only and misses some. The specimen's table records 45,000 to 55,000 clones. The sequenced material came from blood buffy coat. All receptors derive from a woman aged 18-70 years with a cervical HPV16 infection that either progressed to CIN3+ or cleared (not recorded which).

In regard to this clone: The CDR3 end is not reached by the read, which stops 3 residues before it; the germline J gene fills it in. The chain couples TRBV7-9 to TRBJ2-1; weak D call: TRBD2 (5 bases). The CDR3 runs 15 residues. The V end was cut by 1 base, the J end by 7 bases, with 14 bases between. CDR1 and CDR2 (germline): SEHNR, FQNEAQ (reference sequence). The CDR3 sequence: CASSLVNAGRNEQFF. The CDR3 bases that were read are TGTGCCAGCAGCTTAGTAAACGCGGGTAGGAATGAG.

Turning to this clone: The read ends 3 residues early relative to the CDR3; the germline J gene fills the gap. The rearrangement uses TRBV11-2 and TRBJ1-3, with D possibly matching TRBD1 (5 bases). V lost 8 bases, J lost 1 base, and 12 bases lay in between. Germline values: CDR1 SGHAT, CDR2 FQNNGV. The CDR3 spans 14 residues. The CDR3: CASGNSGSGNTIYF. The sequenced part of the CDR3 DNA is TGTGCCAGCGGGAACTCAGGGTCTGGAAACACC.

In the case of this clone: The CDR3 end is not reached by the read, which stops 3 residues before it; the germline J gene fills it in. The V and J genes are TRBV6-4 and TRBJ2-7; 7 bases fit TRBD2. J lost 0 bases, V lost 6 bases, and 5 bases had no gene match. The length of the CDR3 is 14 residues. CDR1 and CDR2 (germline): MRHNA, SNTAGT. The covered CDR3 bases are TGTGCCAGCAGCGAAACTAGCGCCTCCTACGAG. Translation: CASSETSASYE. The full CDR3 sequence reads CASSETSASYEQYF.

On this clone: The sequence runs out 3 residues before the end of the CDR3; the remainder is reconstructed from the germline J gene. V and J are TRBV5-4 and TRBJ2-1; 10 bases are shared with TRBD2. CDR3 length equals 14 residues. The germline CDR1 and CDR2 sequences are SGHNT and YYREEE (reference sequence). The V segment lost 0 bases and the J segment 7 bases; nucleotides outside the gene matches: 1. The CDR3 region is CASSLASGGNEQFF. Incomplete CDR3 DNA: TGTGCCAGCAGCTTGGCTAGCGGGGGTAATGAG.

Of note for this clone: The read is 3 residues too short to cover the CDR3 end, so that end is filled in from the germline J gene. The genes are TRBV28 and TRBJ1-6, with D maybe TRBD1 (6 bases). The CDR3 spans 15 residues. Deletions cut 5 bases from V and 8 bases from J, with 16 bases between. Germline V gives CDR1 MDHEN, CDR2 SYDVKM. The CDR3 bases that were read are TGTGCCAGCAGTCCGCCCCGGGGGGCACATTCACCC. Translating it yields CASSPPRGAHSP. The CDR3 in full is CASSPPRGAHSPLHF.

On this clone: The read stops 3 residues short of the end of the CDR3; the missing end is completed from the germline J gene. The chain links TRBV7-9 to TRBJ2-3; D is perhaps TRBD1 (5 bases). CDR3 length equals 14 residues. The V gene lost 7 bases and the J gene lost 0 bases, with 11 bases spanning the gap. Germline lookup yields CDR1 SEHNR and CDR2 FQNEAQ (reference sequence). CDR3 in amino acids: CASTVTASTDTQYF. The CDR3 bases that were read are TGTGCCAGCACGGTGACAGCTAGCACAGATACG.

Details on this clone: Sequencing ends 3 residues short of the CDR3 end; the germline J gene provides the rest. The V and J genes are TRBV7-8 and TRBJ1-4; TRBD1 matches 7 bases. V shed 6 bases and J 3 bases; nucleotides not matched to a gene: 7. This CDR3 comprises 15 residues. Per germline, CDR1 SGHVS and CDR2 FQNEAQ. CDR3 DNA (partial): TGTGCCAGCAGTCGACAGGGCTTGTCTAATGAAAAA. Translated: CASSRQGLSNEK. The complete CDR3 reads CASSRQGLSNEKLFF.

This chain's CDR3 is CASSIVLALNEQFF. The CDR3 DNA, read in part, is TGTGCCAGTAGTATAGTACTAGCTCTGAATGAG. The genes are TRBV19 and TRBJ2-1; possible D gene TRBD2, 6 bases. The missing CDR3 end, 3 residues past where the read stops, is filled in from the germline J gene. Between the trimmed V and J ends, which lost 1 base and 7 bases, there was a span of 11 bases. This CDR3 is built from 14 residues. CDR1 and CDR2 from the germline V gene are LNHDA and SQIVND (reference sequence). Using reference TRBV19 and TRBJ2-1 for the parts outside the CDR3, the full variable domain is DGGITQSPKYLFRKEGQNVTLSCEQNLNHDAMYWYRQDPGQGLRLIYYSQIVNDFQKGDIAEGYSVSREKKESFPLTVTSAQKNPTAFYLCASSIVLALNEQFFGPGTRLTVL.

Comment on this clone: With the read ending 3 residues before the CDR3 end, the germline J gene is used to fill in that end. The chain couples TRBV5-5 to TRBJ1-6, with 9 bases matching TRBD1. The CDR3 contains 15 residues. The V gene end was trimmed by 4 bases and the J gene end by 9 bases; junction bases not matched to a gene: 8. CDR1 is SGHKS and CDR2 is YYEKEE in the germline V gene (reference sequence). CDR3 sequence: CASSGTGQGSSPLHF. The covered CDR3 bases are TGTGCCAGCAGCGGAACGGGACAGGGATCTTCACCC. The complete variable domain, with remaining parts taken from reference TRBV5-5 and TRBJ1-6, reads DAGVTQSPTHLIKTRGQQVTLRCSPISGHKSVSWYQQVLGQGPQFIFQYYEKEERGRGNFPDRFSARQFPNYSSELNVNALLLGDSALYLCASSGTGQGSSPLHFGNGTRLTVT.

To note about this clone: Coverage ceases 3 residues before the CDR3 finishes, and the germline J gene fills in the end. The chain recombines TRBV28 with TRBJ2-6, with D uncertain. V lost 6 bases to trimming and J lost 2 bases, with 8 bases between them. The CDR3 covers 14 residues. The germline V gene encodes CDR1 MDHEN and CDR2 SYDVKM. The CDR3 here is CASRRLTGANVLTF. The CDR3 DNA, read in part, is TGTGCCAGCAGGCGCCTAACTGGGGCCAACGTC. The full variable domain, rest sourced from reference TRBV28 and TRBJ2-6, is DVKVTQSSRYLVKRTGEKVFLECVQDMDHENMFWYRQDPGLGLRLIYFSYDVKMKEKGDIPEGYSVSREKKERFSLILESASTNQTSMYLCASRRLTGANVLTFGAGSRLTVL.

CDR3 in amino acids: CASSNRQGGRQPQHF. The part of the CDR3 DNA that was read is TGTGCCAGTAGTAATCGACAGGGGGGTAGACAGCCC. V gene TRBV19 combines with J gene TRBJ1-5; 9 nucleotides line up with TRBD1. The read terminates 3 residues before the CDR3 end, so the remaining end is supplied by the germline J gene. The length of the CDR3 is 15 residues. CDR1 is LNHDA, CDR2 SQIVND, per germline (reference sequence). V was clipped by 4 bases and J by 7 bases; unmatched bases: 8. Complete variable domain (other parts from reference TRBV19 and TRBJ1-5): DGGITQSPKYLFRKEGQNVTLSCEQNLNHDAMYWYRQDPGQGLRLIYYSQIVNDFQKGDIAEGYSVSREKKESFPLTVTSAQKNPTAFYLCASSNRQGGRQPQHFGDGTRLSIL.

Turning to this clone: The read finishes 3 residues shy of the CDR3 end, and the germline J gene is used to complete it. The chain employs TRBV5-4 and TRBJ2-3; D ambiguous. The CDR3 covers 14 residues. V shed 4 bases and J shed 4 bases, with 13 bases lying between them. The germline V gene has CDR1 SGHNT and CDR2 YYREEE (reference sequence). CDR3 DNA, as far as it was read: TGTGCCAGCAGCCCGGAAGGGCGAGCAGATACG. It encodes CASSPEGRADT. The whole CDR3 is CASSPEGRADTQYF.

About this clone: The DNA ends 3 residues before the CDR3 does, and the rest of the CDR3 is filled in from the germline J gene. The J gene is TRBJ2-7, the V gene TRBV9, with TRBD2 identical over 14 bases. Unmatched junction bases numbered 3, after V lost 3 bases and J lost 4 bases. There are 15 residues in the CDR3. Germline values: CDR1 SGDLS, CDR2 YYNGEE. CDR3 protein: CASSEGLAGVYEQYF. The sequenced part of the CDR3 DNA is TGTGCCAGCAGCGAGGGACTAGCGGGAGTTTACGAG.

Here the CDR3 reads CSAAGTGRSETQYF. The CDR3 DNA, read in part, is TGCAGTGCTGCCGGGACAGGGAGGTCGGAGACC. The genes are TRBV20-1 and TRBJ2-5; TRBD1 agrees at 9 bases. The read ends 3 residues shy of where the CDR3 ends; the end is completed using the germline J gene. The CDR3 covers 14 residues. Trimming cost V 5 bases and J 5 bases; bases outside gene matches: 9. Per germline, CDR1 DFQATT and CDR2 SNEGSKA (reference sequence).

On this clone itself: Read sequence stops 3 residues before the CDR3 end, and the germline J gene provides the missing end. The chain carries TRBV7-8 and TRBJ2-7, with no clear D. V lost 2 bases to trimming and J lost 3 bases, with 11 bases between them. This CDR3 region has 14 residues. Germline lookup yields CDR1 SGHVS and CDR2 FQNEAQ. The CDR3 bases that were read are TGTGCCAGCAGCTTACGCCAGGAAAGCTACGAG. Residues: CASSLRQESYE. The whole CDR3 protein reads CASSLRQESYEQYF.